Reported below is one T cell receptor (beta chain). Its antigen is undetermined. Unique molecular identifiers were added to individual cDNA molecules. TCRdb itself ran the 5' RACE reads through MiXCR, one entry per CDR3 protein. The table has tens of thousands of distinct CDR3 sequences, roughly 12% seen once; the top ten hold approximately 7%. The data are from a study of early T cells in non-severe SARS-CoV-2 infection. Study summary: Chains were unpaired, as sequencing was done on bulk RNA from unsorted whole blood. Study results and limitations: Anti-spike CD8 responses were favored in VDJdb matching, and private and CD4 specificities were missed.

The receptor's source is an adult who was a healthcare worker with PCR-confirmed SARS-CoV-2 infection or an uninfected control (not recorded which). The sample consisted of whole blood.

CDR3 nucleotide sequence: TGTGCTAGTGTCCCATTAGAGACCTCCTACAATGAGCAGTTCTTC. This gives the protein CASVPLETSYNEQFF. The V call is TRBV12-5, the J call TRBJ2-1; no clear D. The germline V gene has CDR1 LGHNT and CDR2 FRNRAP. The CDR3 length is 15 residues. The V end was cut by 7 bases, the J end by 0 bases, with 13 bases between.